A selection of T cell receptor beta chains follows, all from one sample in a study of response to subunit inactivated influenza vaccine. TCRdb re-called the RT-PCR reads through MiXCR, storing one row per CDR3 protein. The table has about 700,000 distinct CDR3 sequences, approximately 15% seen once. Source: PBMCs from blood, taken around 14 days before vaccination. The receptors derive from a man aged 50 or older who received an inactivated influenza vaccine. The CDR3 runs from the conserved cysteine through the conserved F or W. The order of the fields is V gene, J gene, CDR3 protein.

TRBV3-1,TRBJ1-5,CASSQGVDQPQHF
TRBV5-4,TRBJ2-7,CASSLIGSGPPPPYEQYF
TRBV20-1,TRBJ1-1,CSARAGRYTEAFF
TRBV15,TRBJ2-5,CATSRDRGLRGETQYF
TRBV12-3/TRBV12-4,TRBJ2-1,CASSSSDINEQFF
TRBV11-2,TRBJ2-1,CASTTSGGWQEQFF
TRBV11-2,TRBJ2-1,CASSLELLSSGGNNEQFF
TRBV6-4,TRBJ2-7,CANSTGTSFGEQYF
TRBV12-3/TRBV12-4,TRBJ2-7,CASSLSGTSYEQYF
TRBV7-6,TRBJ2-1,CASSLSAGALSSYNEQFF
TRBV3-1,TRBJ2-7,CASSHGEHEQYF
TRBV7-6,TRBJ2-5,CATRQGGETQYF
TRBV3-1,TRBJ2-7,CASSQAVLQGEQYF
TRBV30,TRBJ1-1,CAWRLWQSEAFF
TRBV5-1,TRBJ2-7,CASSLDRTRSYEQYF
TRBV20-1,TRBJ2-7,CSARGGLHYEQYF
TRBV20-1,TRBJ1-1,CSASGEGPLLAFF
TRBV12-3/TRBV12-4,TRBJ2-7,CASTQGTGRYEQYF
TRBV7-9,TRBJ2-7,CASSLWPPRRGYEQYF
TRBV28,TRBJ2-7,CASSLWERGSYEQYF
TRBV29-1,TRBJ2-4,CSVERQNIQYF
TRBV20-1,TRBJ2-2,CSARDGGGTGELFF
TRBV7-9,TRBJ1-3,CVRQGLSGNTIYF
TRBV5-1,TRBJ2-2,CASSLLGTPDTGELFF
TRBV11-2,TRBJ1-1,CASSLWVDLNTEAFF
TRBV3-1,TRBJ2-5,CASSQDKREVQETQYF
TRBV4-1,TRBJ1-5,CASSQEKGAQPQHF
TRBV5-1,TRBJ2-1,CASSLAGQADDEQFF
TRBV2,TRBJ2-1,CASSMREGSAEQFF
TRBV13,TRBJ2-7,CASSPWTGAFYEQYF
TRBV27,TRBJ2-1,CASSFVGGTYNEQFF
TRBV10-3,TRBJ2-5,CAISGGTSGAETQYF
TRBV7-8,TRBJ1-3,CASSLDFGFGDGTGNTIYF
TRBV5-1,TRBJ2-2,CASSLPTSGPTGELFF
TRBV28,TRBJ2-7,CASSLYPISYEQYF
TRBV7-2,TRBJ1-3,CASSLDRTGSGNTIYF
TRBV28,TRBJ2-7,CASGSFDEQYF
TRBV7-7,TRBJ2-2,CASSLPRGYNTGELFF
TRBV4-1,TRBJ2-5,CASSPGVARGQETQYF
TRBV4-3,TRBJ2-3,CASSQGITQSTDTQYF
TRBV20-1,TRBJ2-5,CSARRPTGPGAQYF
TRBV7-2,TRBJ2-2,CASSLFISGTATGELFF
TRBV4-3,TRBJ2-7,CASSQDLAVTQGMDF
TRBV12-3/TRBV12-4,TRBJ1-2,CASSPAGGAYGYTF
TRBV5-1,TRBJ1-1,CASSLELTNTEAFF
TRBV12-3/TRBV12-4,TRBJ1-4,CASSGTDEKLFF
TRBV11-1,TRBJ1-1,CASRYTGGRTEAFF
TRBV9,TRBJ2-5,CASSGPPHASGGETQYF
TRBV12-3/TRBV12-4,TRBJ2-5,CASSYGADQETQYF
TRBV7-2,TRBJ2-1,CASSPRNPSGGRYEQFF
TRBV21-1,TRBJ1-5,CASSKGVQPQHF
TRBV20-1,TRBJ2-3,CSARERGSRGDTQYF
TRBV27,TRBJ2-7,CASSLSWTGKYEQYF
TRBV14,TRBJ2-5,CASSQVSGLGQETQYF
TRBV6-2/TRBV6-3,TRBJ2-2,CASSYFSGGSTGELFF